There are many counts of the clone carrying this T cell receptor (beta chain). MiXCR, run by TCRdb on the PCR reads, gives a single entry per CDR3 protein. Here the sample spans under 11,000 distinct CDR3 sequences, 22% being singletons. This record comes from a study of immune characterization of retroperitoneal liposarcoma. The CDR3 extends over 14 amino acids. Germline V lookup: CDR1 WSHSY, CDR2 SAAADI. V lost 7 bases and J 0 bases, leaving 10 bases between the germline ends. The TCR originated in a female donor with retroperitoneal liposarcoma. Sequences were obtained from blood. The chain uses TRBV10-2 and TRBJ2-1; D not certain. CDR3 in DNA: TGCGCCAGCAAGGACCCAGGCTCCTACAATGAGCAGTTCTTC. It yields the protein CASKDPGSYNEQFF.